The next 19 T cell receptor beta chains were all read from a single sample in a study of CD8 T cells in Susac syndrome. After extraction with the RNeasy kit, roughly 0.5 to 1 ug of the RNA was reverse transcribed using random hexamers. TCRdb used MiXCR to reprocess the immunoSEQ multiplex PCR reads, holding one entry per CDR3 protein. This sample has 200,000 to 250,000 distinct CDR3 sequences, with roughly 90% found just once. The sample consisted of CD8+ T cells from PBMCs. The receptors derive from a human donor with multiple sclerosis.

The J gene is TRBJ1-6, the V gene TRBV6-6; D gene ambiguous. Per the germline V gene, CDR1 is MNHNY and CDR2 is SVGAGI (reference sequence). This CDR3 region has 15 residues. V dropped 2 bases and J dropped 13 bases, with 18 bases sitting between them. The CDR3 DNA reads TGTGCCAGCAGTTACCTAAAGGGTAGCACGGGGCCCCTCCACTTT. It codes for CASSYLKGSTGPLHF.

The gene calls are TRBV6-5 and TRBJ1-1; D gene uncertain. Germline V CDR1 and CDR2: MNHEY, SVGAGI. Trimming took off 0 bases at V and 2 bases at J, with 7 bases between the two ends. This CDR3 is 14 amino acids long. CDR3 in amino acids: CASSYSGGNTEAFF. For the CDR3, the DNA is TGTGCCAGCAGTTACTCTGGCGGAAACACTGAAGCTTTCTTT.

This chain uses TRBV27 with TRBJ1-2; D is perhaps TRBD1 (6 bases). Between the trimmed V and J ends, which lost 6 bases and 3 bases, there was a span of 17 bases. CDR1 and CDR2 from the germline V gene are MNHEY and SMNVEV (reference sequence). The CDR3 extends over 15 amino acids. The CDR3 region is CASSMQGPGDYGYTF. For the CDR3, the DNA is TGTGCCAGCAGCATGCAGGGGCCGGGGGACTATGGCTACACCTTC.

The chain employs TRBV7-8 and TRBJ1-1; D remains ambiguous. V lost 2 bases to trimming and J lost 4 bases, with 8 bases between them. The germline V gene encodes CDR1 SGHVS and CDR2 FQNEAQ. This CDR3 has 13 amino acids. The DNA for the CDR3 is TGTGCCAGCAGCTTAAACCAGGCCACTGAAGCTTTCTTT. Encoded protein: CASSLNQATEAFF.

The gene calls are TRBV27 and TRBJ1-2; the match to TRBD1 covers 10 bases. The CDR3 totals 15 residues. CDR1 is MNHEY, CDR2 SMNVEV, per germline (reference sequence). V lost 10 bases and J lost 5; bases outside the gene matches: 13. The CDR3 loop is CATRVWDRGFYGYTF. The CDR3 DNA reads as TGTGCCACTCGTGTATGGGACAGGGGATTTTATGGCTACACCTTC.

This rearrangement joins TRBV2 to TRBJ1-2; 7 nucleotides match TRBD1. V was clipped by 4 bases and J by 3 bases; unmatched bases: 2. Germline assignment: CDR1 SNHLY and CDR2 FYNNEI. The CDR3 length is 13 residues. The CDR3 sequence: CASSGDSDYGYTF. In nucleotides, the CDR3 is TGTGCCAGCAGTGGGGACAGCGACTATGGCTACACCTTC.

The V and J genes are TRBV19 and TRBJ2-1; D possibly corresponds to TRBD1 (5 bases). With 5 bases removed from V and 2 bases from J, the gap between germline ends came to 7 bases. The V gene's germline CDR1 is LNHDA and CDR2 SQIVND (reference sequence). The CDR3 has 13 amino acids. DNA of the CDR3: TGTGCCAGTAGTGGACATACCTACAATGAGCAGTTCTTC. Amino acids: CASSGHTYNEQFF.

This clonotype came up a few times. V gene TRBV5-8 combines with J gene TRBJ1-1, with TRBD1 matching 7 bases. Per the germline V gene, CDR1 is SGHTS and CDR2 is YDEGEE. This CDR3 spans 15 amino acids. Unmatched junction bases numbered 2, after V lost 0 bases and J lost 0 bases. CDR3 DNA: TGTGCCAGCAGCTTGGGGACAGGTTTGAACACTGAAGCTTTCTTT. Translating it yields CASSLGTGLNTEAFF.

The V call is TRBV6-1, the J call TRBJ2-2, with D uncertain. The ends were cut back, 3 bases at V and 5 bases at J, with 4 bases in the middle. CDR1 is MNHNS, CDR2 SASEGT, per germline. CDR3 length equals 12 residues. In DNA, the CDR3 is TGTGCCAGCAGTGACCGAACCGGGGAGCTGTTTTTT. Protein product: CASSDRTGELFF.

This chain joins TRBV4-2 and TRBJ2-3, with no clear D. V lost 1 base to trimming and J lost 2 bases, with 10 bases between them. The germline gives CDR1 LGHNA, CDR2 YNFKEQ. CDR3 length equals 15 residues. The CDR3 loop is CASSQALAITDTQYF. In nucleotides, the CDR3 is TGTGCCAGCAGCCAAGCCCTGGCCATCACAGATACGCAGTATTTT.

This chain joins TRBV6-2 or TRBV6-3 and TRBJ2-2; possible D gene TRBD2, 5 bases. Trimming pared 2 bases from V and 0 bases from J, leaving 13 bases between. CDR3 length: 17 amino acids. The germline V gene encodes CDR1 MNHEY and CDR2 SVGEGT. In DNA, the CDR3 is TGTGCCAGCAGTTACCGGGCGGAGGCTACGAACACCGGGGAGCTGTTTTTT. It codes for CASSYRAEATNTGELFF.

The chain couples TRBV5-1 to TRBJ2-7; D might be TRBD1 (6 bases). Deletions cut 8 bases from V and 0 bases from J, with 15 bases between. Germline-derived CDR1 and CDR2 are SGHRS and YFSETQ. The CDR3 sequence is 14 residues long. The CDR3 DNA reads TGCGCCAGTATGGTAGGGACACACTCCTACGAGCAGTACTTC. Encoded protein: CASMVGTHSYEQYF.

The sample holds one count of this clonotype. This chain links TRBV30 with TRBJ1-2, with TRBD1 identical over 8 bases. The germline V gene has CDR1 GTSNPN and CDR2 SVGIG (reference sequence). V shed 3 bases and J 4 bases; nucleotides not matched to a gene: 7. CDR3 length equals 14 residues. The CDR3 DNA follows: TGTGCCTGGAGCGCCAGGGGGCCGGGCTATGGCTACACCTTC. It codes for CAWSARGPGYGYTF.

This sequence joins TRBV30 and TRBJ1-1; D gene uncertain. Deletions cut 2 bases from V and 5 bases from J, with 6 bases between. The CDR3 length is 11 residues. Germline V gives CDR1 GTSNPN, CDR2 SVGIG (reference sequence). This chain's CDR3 is CAWSLGTEAFF. The CDR3 coding sequence is TGTGCCTGGAGTTTGGGGACTGAAGCTTTCTTT.

The gene calls are TRBV5-4 and TRBJ2-5; 9 positions match TRBD2. Germline CDR1 and CDR2: SGHNT and YYREEE (reference sequence). This CDR3 is 15 amino acids long. Trimming cost V 4 bases and J 2 bases; bases outside gene matches: 6. This chain's CDR3 is CASSETSGLQETQYF. DNA for the CDR3: TGTGCCAGCAGCGAGACTAGCGGACTACAAGAGACCCAGTACTTC.

The rearrangement links TRBV9 to TRBJ2-1, with 8 bases aligning to TRBD1. This CDR3 spans 15 amino acids. CDR1 and CDR2 from the germline V gene are SGDLS and YYNGEE. The junction had 8 bases not matched to a gene; V was cut back by 3 bases and J by 6 bases. The CDR3 sequence: CASSGGATGGNEQFF. DNA of the CDR3: TGTGCCAGCAGCGGGGGGGCTACAGGGGGCAATGAGCAGTTCTTC. Variable domain in full (rest from reference TRBV9 and TRBJ2-1): DSGVTQTPKHLITATGQRVTLRCSPRSGDLSVYWYQQSLDQGLQFLIQYYNGEERAKGNILERFSAQQFPDLHSELNLSSLELGDSALYFCASSGGATGGNEQFFGPGTRLTVL.

The V gene is TRBV5-1, the J gene TRBJ1-5; possibly TRBD1 for D (5 bases). The CDR3 loop spans 13 amino acids. The germline V gene has CDR1 SGHRS and CDR2 YFSETQ. Trimming pared 4 bases from V and 5 bases from J, leaving 10 bases between. The CDR3 bases are TGCGCCAGCAGCGAATCGGGGGATCAGCCCCAGCATTTT. It yields the protein CASSESGDQPQHF.

The V gene is TRBV9, the J gene TRBJ1-1; unclear D gene. V shed 0 bases and J shed 1 base, with 7 bases lying between them. Germline values: CDR1 SGDLS, CDR2 YYNGEE. This CDR3 region has 14 residues. DNA for the CDR3: TGTGCCAGCAGCGTAGGGACGGAGAACACTGAAGCTTTCTTT. It codes for CASSVGTENTEAFF.

V and J are TRBV11-2 and TRBJ2-3; the match to TRBD2 covers 13 bases. Germline-derived CDR1 and CDR2 are SGHAT and FQNNGV. V trimming: 5 bases; J trimming: 4 bases; junction bases outside the gene matches: 6. The CDR3 totals 16 residues. CDR3 nucleotide sequence: TGTGCCAGCAGCACCGGACTAGCGGGAGTAGCAGATACGCAGTATTTT. It translates to CASSTGLAGVADTQYF.